These T cell receptor beta chains were read from a single sample in a study of identifying expanded T cells in peripheral blood. The repertoire was sequenced with immunoSEQ multiplex PCR; TCRdb's copy has only in-frame clones and lacks some. This table holds about 80,000 clones, roughly 89% found once. Input material: blood. The receptors originated from a person between 18 and 75 years old in good health. The CDR3 runs from the conserved cysteine through the conserved F or W. The D gene is left open where the match is weak. Clone size is shown for a subset of rows, as once, few, many or a class of expanded clone.

>.|TRBV7-7|once|TRBJ2-3
CASSFGLAGTDTQYF
TGTGCTAGCAGCTTTGGTCTGGCGGGTACAGATACGCAGTATTTT
>.|TRBV2|.|TRBJ1-1
CASSEDRDTEAFF
TGTGCCAGCAGTGAGGACCGGGACACTGAAGCTTTCTTT
>TRBD1|TRBV28|.|TRBJ1-4
CASSSPRQGGEKLFF
TGTGCCAGCAGTTCACCGCGACAGGGAGGTGAAAAACTGTTTTTT
>.|TRBV19|few|TRBJ1-2
CASCRSGANYGYTF
TGTGCCAGTTGCAGGTCGGGTGCAAACTATGGCTACACCTTC
>TRBD1|TRBV19|.|TRBJ1-4
CASSLQRQGAIGEKLFF
TGTGCCAGTAGTTTACAACGCCAGGGGGCGATCGGTGAAAAACTGTTTTTT
>.|TRBV7-9|.|TRBJ2-7
CASSISYYEQYF
TGTGCCAGCAGTATAAGTTATTACGAGCAGTACTTC
>.|TRBV5-4|.|TRBJ2-5
CASSSGPGGYQETQYF
TGTGCCAGCAGCTCGGGACCAGGGGGGTACCAAGAGACCCAGTACTTC
>.|TRBV5-8|.|TRBJ2-5
CASSLRSSETQYF
TGTGCCAGCAGCTTGCGCTCATCAGAGACCCAGTACTTC
>.|TRBV15|.|TRBJ2-7
CATSGTGHEQYF
TGTGCCACCAGCGGAACTGGCCACGAGCAGTACTTC
>TRBD2|TRBV13|.|TRBJ2-7
CASSLVLAGAYEQYF
TGTGCCAGCAGCTTAGTACTAGCGGGAGCGTACGAGCAGTACTTC
>.|TRBV4-1|.|TRBJ2-5
CASSQIWVVSETQYF
TGCGCCAGCAGCCAAATTTGGGTTGTATCAGAGACCCAGTACTTC
>.|TRBV11-2|once|TRBJ2-7
CASSLGVQRGVYEQYF
TGTGCCAGCAGCTTAGGGGTTCAGCGTGGGGTCTACGAGCAGTACTTC
>.|TRBV28|.|TRBJ2-1
CASSLGDRFRYLTNEQFF
TGTGCCAGCAGTTTAGGCGACAGGTTTCGATATCTTACCAATGAGCAGTTCTTC
>.|TRBV28|.|TRBJ1-2
CASMAGGYTF
TGTGCCAGCATGGCCGGGGGCTACACCTTC
>.|TRBV19|once|TRBJ2-1
CASSIIYITGALLNEQFF
TGTGCCAGTAGTATAATCTATATCACAGGAGCCCTTCTCAATGAGCAGTTCTTC
>TRBD2|TRBV5-8|.|TRBJ2-5
CASRRWGAGQETQYF
TGTGCCAGCAGGCGATGGGGAGCGGGGCAAGAGACCCAGTACTTC
>.|TRBV7-8|.|TRBJ2-7
CASSPGRFTYEQYF
TGTGCCAGCAGCCCCGGAAGGTTTACCTACGAGCAGTACTTC
>TRBD1|TRBV27|once|TRBJ2-7
CASSMDRGYEGEQYF
TGTGCCAGCAGTATGGACAGGGGATATGAGGGGGAGCAGTACTTC
>.|TRBV11-2|.|TRBJ2-5
CASSLATSSGTQYF
TGTGCCAGCAGCTTAGCGACTAGTTCTGGGACCCAGTACTTC
>.|TRBV28|few|TRBJ1-5
CASSRQEANQPQHF
TGTGCCAGCAGTCGGCAGGAGGCGAATCAGCCCCAGCATTTT
>.|TRBV20-1|many|TRBJ1-2
CSATGDRGYTF
TGCAGTGCTACAGGCGATCGCGGCTACACCTTC
>TRBD1|TRBV7-2|.|TRBJ2-1
CASSPRTGRNEQFF
TGTGCCAGCAGCCCTCGGACAGGGAGGAATGAGCAGTTCTTC
>TRBD1|TRBV7-2|once|TRBJ1-1
CASSPGTGVMNTEAFF
TGTGCCAGCAGCCCGGGGACAGGCGTTATGAACACTGAAGCTTTCTTT
>.|TRBV27|.|TRBJ1-4
CASSLSGGQRNEKLFF
TGTGCCAGCAGTTTATCCGGGGGGCAGAGGAATGAAAAACTGTTTTTT
>.|TRBV5-8|.|TRBJ1-3
CASKSPGNTIYF
TGTGCCAGCAAGTCTCCTGGAAACACCATATATTTT
>TRBD1|TRBV4-3|.|TRBJ1-4
CASSQERGRSEKLFF
TGCGCCAGCAGCCAGGAAAGGGGGCGTTCTGAAAAACTGTTTTTT
>.|TRBV7-2|few|TRBJ2-3
CASSSTRVPDTQYF
TGTGCCAGCAGCTCCACCCGGGTCCCAGATACGCAGTATTTT
>.|TRBV6-5|.|TRBJ2-1
CASRRDFVEGNEQFF
TGTGCCAGCAGGAGGGACTTCGTCGAAGGGAATGAGCAGTTCTTC
>.|TRBV9|.|TRBJ2-3
CASSVQSLVGDTQYF
TGTGCCAGCAGCGTTCAGTCCCTAGTGGGGGATACGCAGTATTTT
>.|TRBV4-3|.|TRBJ1-6
CASSQDSPRSPLHF
TGCGCCAGCAGCCAAGATTCCCCCCGTTCACCCCTCCACTTT
>.|TRBV29-1|.|TRBJ2-5
CSVEHQLGTQYF
TGCAGCGTTGAACACCAATTAGGTACCCAGTACTTC
>.|TRBV7-9|.|TRBJ2-7
CASSSVTSMGDFSYEQYF
TGTGCCAGCAGCTCAGTAACGAGTATGGGGGATTTTAGCTACGAGCAGTACTTC